Presented here are 18 T cell receptor beta chains from one specimen sequenced in a study of T cell responses to AZD1222 COVID-19 vaccine (dated by TCRdb to about 2021). The library was obtained by the immunoSEQ multiplex PCR assay. The immuneACCESS repertoire file appears here via TCRdb, limited to in-frame rearrangements. These files lack a portion of the clones; in checked studies, under half of the deficit traces to unresolved V genes, and the cause of the others is not known. The sample yields about 88,000 clones; 90% were counted once. 5.4% of the sample is held by the ten biggest clonotypes. Interpreted using the paper, the time point label stands for: about 28 days (+/-7) after the second vaccine dose. Sequenced here: peripheral blood, sampled 28 days after the second AZD1222 dose. These TCRs come from an adult who received the AZD1222 COVID-19 vaccine.

The chain has TRBV29-1 and TRBJ2-7, with D perhaps matching TRBD1 (5 bases). Germline V lookup: CDR1 SQVTM, CDR2 ANQGSEA. There are 13 residues in the CDR3. The germline V and J ends were trimmed by 2 bases and 0 bases, with 8 bases remaining between them. CDR3 coding DNA: TGCAGCGTTGAAAGTCAGGGCTCCTACGAGCAGTACTTC. Amino acids: CSVESQGSYEQYF.

V usage is TRBV28 and J usage is TRBJ1-2; D gene ambiguous. This CDR3 region has 14 residues. CDR1 and CDR2 (germline): MDHEN, SYDVKM. Trimming left V 3 bases short and J 2 bases short, with 10 bases between. The CDR3 here is CASSFLTENYGYTF. Written as DNA, the CDR3 is TGTGCCAGCAGTTTTCTGACCGAAAACTATGGCTACACCTTC.

The CDR3 bases are TGTGCCAGCAGTTTATGGGGACAGGAGGGTGAAAAACTGTTTTTT. Its translation is CASSLWGQEGEKLFF. This chain links TRBV27 with TRBJ1-4, with 8 nucleotides matching TRBD1. Trimming removed 1 base from V and 7 bases from J; junction bases left unmatched: 5. The CDR3 runs 15 residues. Germline V gene data show CDR1 as MNHEY and CDR2 as SMNVEV (reference sequence). The complete variable domain, with remaining parts taken from reference TRBV27 and TRBJ1-4, reads EAQVTQNPRYLITVTGKKLTVTCSQNMNHEYMSWYRQDPGLGLRQIYYSMNVEVTDKGDVPEGYKVSRKEKRNFPLILESPSPNQTSLYFCASSLWGQEGEKLFFGSGTQLSVL.

This chain joins TRBV5-1 and TRBJ2-1; TRBD2 is a possible D gene (6 bases). The CDR3 has 15 amino acids. Germline loops: CDR1 SGHRS, CDR2 YFSETQ. The V and J ends lost 0 bases and 5 bases respectively, with 12 bases between them. For the CDR3, the DNA is TGCGCCAGCAGCTTGGGGGCTCGGACTAACAATGAGCAGTTCTTC. Translation: CASSLGARTNNEQFF.

J is TRBJ1-1 and V is TRBV18, with D maybe TRBD1 (6 bases). Trimming left V 1 base short and J 5 bases short, with 11 bases between. This CDR3 contains 14 residues. CDR1 KGHSH and CDR2 LQKENI come from the germline V gene. CDR3: CASSPLRGRTEAFF. The CDR3 DNA follows: TGTGCCAGCTCACCACTGAGGGGGAGGACTGAAGCTTTCTTT.

The chain joins TRBV19 to TRBJ1-1; D remains unclear. Between the trimmed V and J ends, which lost 2 bases and 5 bases, there was a span of 6 bases. This CDR3 spans 12 amino acids. CDR1 is LNHDA, CDR2 SQIVND, per germline (reference sequence). CDR3 nucleotides: TGTGCCAGTAGTATATGGGGAACTGAAGCTTTCTTT. Protein product: CASSIWGTEAFF.

The table lists this clone with a count of one. The V gene is TRBV12-3 or TRBV12-4, the J gene TRBJ2-7; D gene ambiguous. CDR3 length: 12 amino acids. Trimming removed 6 bases at V and 3 bases at J, with 9 bases between. CDR3 in amino acids: CASSRTLYEQYF. Written as DNA, the CDR3 is TGTGCCAGCAGCAGGACCCTCTACGAGCAGTACTTC.

The chain joins TRBV7-9 to TRBJ1-4; possible D gene TRBD1, 5 bases. Germline CDR1 and CDR2: SEHNR and FQNEAQ (reference sequence). Trimming shortened V by 5 bases and J by 3 bases, and 13 bases separated the two germline ends. This CDR3 spans 15 amino acids. In DNA form, the CDR3 reads TGTGCCAGCAGCCTGCGCCGACAGTCTAATGAAAAACTGTTTTTT. It translates to CASSLRRQSNEKLFF. The full variable domain, rest sourced from reference TRBV7-9 and TRBJ1-4, is DTGVSQNPRHKITKRGQNVTFRCDPISEHNRLYWYRQTLGQGPEFLTYFQNEAQLEKSRLLSDRFSAERPKGSFSTLEIQRTEQGDSAMYLCASSLRRQSNEKLFFGSGTQLSVL.

This sequence joins TRBV18 and TRBJ2-3, with unresolved D. Germline assignment: CDR1 KGHSH and CDR2 LQKENI. Trimming shortened V by 4 bases and J by 4 bases, and 3 bases separated the two germline ends. The CDR3 is 11 amino acids. CDR3 DNA sequence: TGTGCCAGCTCACAGTCAGATACGCAGTATTTT. This encodes CASSQSDTQYF.

The chain has TRBV9 and TRBJ2-5; D remains ambiguous. V was shortened by 0 bases and J by 0 bases, with 12 bases between the two germline ends. Germline V gene lookup returns CDR1 SGDLS and CDR2 YYNGEE. This CDR3 has 16 amino acids. CDR3 bases: TGTGCCAGCAGCGTAGGTTTGGTTTCGTACCAAGAGACCCAGTACTTC. Translating it yields CASSVGLVSYQETQYF.

The chain carries TRBV29-1 and TRBJ2-3; 7 bases line up with TRBD2. The CDR3 is 15 amino acids. Germline values: CDR1 SQVTM, CDR2 ANQGSEA. J gave up 3 bases and V 1 base, and 7 bases lay outside the gene matches. In DNA form, the CDR3 reads TGCAGCGTTGAAGGCGCTAGCGGAACAACAGATACGCAGTATTTT. It codes for CSVEGASGTTDTQYF.

This chain links TRBV6-5 with TRBJ1-1; D is possibly TRBD1 (6 bases). This CDR3 is built from 16 residues. Trimming took off 0 bases at V and 0 bases at J, with 11 bases between the two ends. Germline-derived CDR1 and CDR2 are MNHEY and SVGAGI. In DNA, the CDR3 is TGTGCCAGCAGTTACTCCAGGGGCGCCATGAACACTGAAGCTTTCTTT. This gives the protein CASSYSRGAMNTEAFF.

V usage is TRBV7-2 and J usage is TRBJ2-1, with 9 nucleotides matching TRBD2. Germline CDR1 is SGHTA and CDR2 is FQGNSA. The CDR3 has 17 amino acids. The V and J ends lost 4 bases and 7 bases, in that order; junction bases with no gene match: 14. The CDR3 DNA is TGTGCCAGCAGCTCGGGACCGGGACTAGCATCTCGGAATGAGCAGTTCTTC. Translation: CASSSGPGLASRNEQFF.

This rearrangement joins TRBV29-1 to TRBJ2-4; TRBD1 is a possible D gene (5 bases). The length of the CDR3 is 13 residues. The germline gives CDR1 SQVTM, CDR2 ANQGSEA. V was trimmed by 2 bases and J by 5 bases, leaving 10 bases between them. The CDR3 spells CSVEQGRENIQYF. The CDR3 coding sequence is TGCAGCGTTGAACAGGGTAGGGAAAACATTCAGTACTTC. The variable domain in full, completed from reference TRBV29-1 and TRBJ2-4, reads SAVISQKPSRDICQRGTSLTIQCQVDSQVTMMFWYRQQPGQSLTLIATANQGSEATYESGFVIDKFPISRPNLTFSTLTVSNMSPEDSSIYLCSVEQGRENIQYFGAGTRLSVL.

CDR3 region: CASSQVFGGALHEQYF. The CDR3 coding sequence is TGCGCCAGCAGCCAAGTCTTCGGGGGGGCATTACACGAGCAGTACTTC. The gene calls are TRBV4-3 and TRBJ2-7, with 8 bases that match TRBD2. The CDR3 has 16 residues. The trim removed 1 base at V and 5 bases at J, leaving 10 bases unmatched. Germline CDR1 reads LGHNA; CDR2 reads YSLEER.

The V and J genes are TRBV30 and TRBJ1-5; D is unresolved. Between the trimmed V and J ends, which lost 2 bases and 4 bases, there was a span of 15 bases. The CDR3 runs 15 residues. CDR1 GTSNPN and CDR2 SVGIG come from the germline V gene (reference sequence). The CDR3 loop reads CAWSKKAVGNQPQHF. The CDR3 bases are TGTGCCTGGAGTAAGAAGGCAGTAGGAAATCAGCCCCAGCATTTT.

The gene calls are TRBV5-1 and TRBJ1-1; possible D gene TRBD1, 6 bases. This CDR3 has 16 amino acids. V dropped 4 bases and J dropped 0 bases, with 16 bases sitting between them. In germline, CDR1 is SGHRS, CDR2 YFSETQ. The CDR3 bases are TGCGCCAGCAGCCACGGACAGCAGTTCATGAACACTGAAGCTTTCTTT. Translated, it gives CASSHGQQFMNTEAFF.

DNA for the CDR3: TGTGCCAGCAGCCCCACTAGCGCAACAGATACGCAGTATTTT. Encoded protein: CASSPTSATDTQYF. The V gene is TRBV5-5, the J gene TRBJ2-3; 7 positions match TRBD2. Germline V CDR1 and CDR2: SGHKS, YYEKEE (reference sequence). The CDR3 totals 14 residues. V lost 4 bases and J lost 3; bases outside the gene matches: 5.